The 26 T cell receptor beta chains presented below share a single source sample, sequenced in a study of blood T cell repertoires in COVID-19. Assay: immunoSEQ multiplex PCR; the TCRdb copy retains only in-frame clones and omits some. The table lists around 140,000 clones, 88% of them singletons. Sequencing was performed on peripheral blood. These receptors all stem from a man between 65 and 79 years old with acute or convalescent COVID-19.

The CDR3 region has the DNA TGTGCCATCAGTGAGTCTCCACCGGGACAGGACTATGGCTACACCTTC. Translation gives CAISESPPGQDYGYTF. V usage is TRBV10-3 and J usage is TRBJ1-2, with TRBD1 matching 8 bases. The CDR3 covers 16 residues. In germline, CDR1 is ENHRY, CDR2 SYGVKD. Germline trimming cut 0 bases from V and 3 bases from J; bases unmatched to any gene: 6.

This chain uses TRBV5-5 with TRBJ2-5; tentative D call: TRBD2 (5 bases). Germline CDR1 is SGHKS and CDR2 is YYEKEE (reference sequence). Trimming cost V 2 bases and J 3 bases, with 14 bases left between them. The CDR3 contains 15 residues. CDR3 residues: CASSLRASSEETQYF. The CDR3 bases are TGTGCCAGCAGCTTAAGGGCTAGCAGTGAAGAGACCCAGTACTTC.

The chain links TRBV29-1 to TRBJ1-5, with a possible D match to TRBD1 (6 bases). V lost 6 bases and J 5 bases, leaving 14 bases between the germline ends. Germline lookup yields CDR1 SQVTM and CDR2 ANQGSEA. This CDR3 is 13 amino acids long. This CDR3 is CSVVQGLDQPQHF. DNA of the CDR3: TGCAGCGTCGTACAGGGATTAGATCAGCCCCAGCATTTT.

The chain joins TRBV12-5 to TRBJ2-1; 7 nucleotides align to TRBD1. V trimming: 0 bases; J trimming: 5 bases; junction bases outside the gene matches: 10. Germline CDR1 is LGHNT and CDR2 is FRNRAP. The CDR3 sequence is 17 residues long. Here the CDR3 DNA reads TGTGCTAGTGGTTTGGTACTCGTGACAGGGAAAGACAATGAGCAGTTCTTC. Protein sequence: CASGLVLVTGKDNEQFF.

V gene TRBV7-9 combines with J gene TRBJ1-4, with a possible D match to TRBD1 (5 bases). Per germline, CDR1 SEHNR and CDR2 FQNEAQ (reference sequence). This CDR3 is built from 13 residues. Trimming pared 8 bases from V and 4 bases from J, leaving 11 bases between. CDR3 in DNA: TGTGCCAGCTCGGGGGGTAATAATGAAAAACTGTTTTTT. Translated, it gives CASSGGNNEKLFF.

With respect to this clone: At one end, the junction sequence differs from germline, possibly due to a read error. The CDR3 region is CVSSAAGTGRKSTEAFF. Written as DNA, the CDR3 is TGTGTCAGCAGTGCAGCGGGGACAGGGAGGAAGTCGACTGAAGCTTTCTTT. The chain is built from TRBV2 and TRBJ1-1; 9 bases agree with TRBD1. This CDR3 contains 17 residues. CDR1 and CDR2 from the germline V gene are SNHLY and FYNNEI.

The genes are TRBV5-1 and TRBJ2-3; TRBD2 matches at 8 bases. Looked up from germline, CDR1 is SGHRS and CDR2 is YFSETQ. J gave up 2 bases and V 1 base, and 9 bases lay outside the gene matches. This CDR3 comprises 17 residues. CDR3 amino acids: CASSLPPGGAPTDTQYF. CDR3 bases: TGCGCCAGCAGCTTGCCCCCGGGGGGGGCACCCACAGATACGCAGTATTTT.

V and J are TRBV6-1 and TRBJ2-3; no clear D. The CDR3 loop spans 17 amino acids. The germline V and J ends were trimmed by 2 bases and 2 bases, with 17 bases remaining between them. Germline V gene lookup returns CDR1 MNHNS and CDR2 SASEGT. The CDR3: CASSELPASRITDTQYF. CDR3 DNA: TGTGCCAGCAGTGAACTCCCGGCTAGTAGGATCACAGATACGCAGTATTTT.

V gene TRBV7-3 combines with J gene TRBJ2-1, with 7 bases identical to TRBD1. The CDR3 is 16 residues long. The germline CDR1 and CDR2 sequences are SGHTA and FQGTGA. The trim removed 5 bases at V and 0 bases at J, leaving 7 bases unmatched. Here the CDR3 reads CASSSQGGLSYNEQFF. CDR3 DNA sequence: TGTGCCAGCAGCAGCCAAGGGGGCCTCTCCTACAATGAGCAGTTCTTC.

The chain has TRBV7-8 and TRBJ2-5; perhaps TRBD2 as D (5 bases). This CDR3 is built from 14 residues. Trimming cost V 0 bases and J 5 bases, with 10 bases left between them. Germline V gives CDR1 SGHVS, CDR2 FQNEAQ. CDR3 DNA sequence: TGTGCCAGCAGCTTAGCTAGGACTGTGGAGACCCAGTACTTC. Amino acid sequence: CASSLARTVETQYF.

The chain joins TRBV12-3 or TRBV12-4 to TRBJ2-1, with D unclear. V was pared by 0 bases and J by 9 bases, with 9 bases between. The CDR3 spans 13 residues. Here the CDR3 reads CASSLASTGEQFF. The CDR3 coding sequence is TGTGCCAGCAGTTTAGCTTCGACTGGTGAGCAGTTCTTC.

The chain joins TRBV3-1 (or the pseudogene TRBV3-2) to TRBJ1-1; 7 positions match TRBD1. V shed 8 bases, J shed 1 base, and the junction held 4 bases outside the gene matches. Germline CDR1 reads LGHDT; CDR2 reads YNNKEL (reference sequence). The CDR3 runs to 13 residues. CDR3 sequence: CASERQGNTEAFF. The CDR3 nucleotides are TGTGCCAGCGAAAGACAGGGGAACACTGAAGCTTTCTTT.

The table lists this clone with a count of one. The chain has TRBV11-2 and TRBJ1-6; 10 bases map to TRBD1. Germline V lookup: CDR1 SGHAT, CDR2 FQNNGV. The V and J ends lost 3 bases and 7 bases, in that order; junction bases with no gene match: 3. The CDR3 is 15 amino acids. The CDR3 region has the DNA TGTGCCAGCAGCTTTGGGGGACAGGGGAATTCACCCCTCCACTTT. Translating gives CASSFGGQGNSPLHF.

This chain joins TRBV6-1 and TRBJ2-7, with TRBD2 matching 11 bases. The length of the CDR3 is 17 residues. The germline V gene has CDR1 MNHNS and CDR2 SASEGT. V gave up 3 bases and J gave up 1 base; unmatched junction bases: 8. CDR3 region: CASSEPGGTSGSYEQYF. For the CDR3, the DNA is TGTGCCAGCAGTGAGCCGGGGGGGACTAGCGGTTCCTACGAGCAGTACTTC.

This sequence joins TRBV2 and TRBJ2-3; 13 positions match TRBD2. The CDR3 totals 15 residues. Germline V lookup: CDR1 SNHLY, CDR2 FYNNEI. V dropped 6 bases and J dropped 1; count of bases not matched to a gene: 1. This CDR3 reads CASSGLAGGTDTQYF. The DNA of the CDR3 is TGTGCCAGCAGCGGACTAGCGGGAGGCACAGATACGCAGTATTTT. Full variable domain (outside the CDR3, taken from reference TRBV2 and TRBJ2-3): EPEVTQTPSHQVTQMGQEVILRCVPISNHLYFYWYRQILGQKVEFLVSFYNNEISEKSEIFDDQFSVERPDGSNFTLKIRSTKLEDSAMYFCASSGLAGGTDTQYFGPGTRLTVL.

The table lists this clone with a few counts. This chain joins TRBV6-5 and TRBJ2-3; 7 nucleotides agree with TRBD2. Trimming at V came to 5 bases and at J to 3 bases, leaving 8 bases not matched to a gene. Per germline, CDR1 MNHEY and CDR2 SVGAGI. The CDR3 length is 15 residues. The CDR3 DNA reads as TGTGCCAGCAGTAGGAGGGGAGGGATAACAGATACGCAGTATTTT. Its protein is CASSRRGGITDTQYF.

The chain joins TRBV7-9 to TRBJ2-3; D is unclear. V was shortened by 5 bases and J by 2 bases, with 14 bases between the two germline ends. CDR3 length: 15 amino acids. Looked up from germline, CDR1 is SEHNR and CDR2 is FQNEAQ (reference sequence). CDR3: CASSPPGRHTDTQYF. CDR3 sequence (DNA): TGTGCCAGCAGCCCCCCGGGTCGTCACACAGATACGCAGTATTTT.

The CDR3 nucleotides are TGTGCCAGCAGCTTGGGGGCAGGGGGTGTGTACGAGCAGTACTTC. Protein sequence: CASSLGAGGVYEQYF. The chain couples TRBV7-2 to TRBJ2-7, with 7 bases identical to TRBD1. The CDR3 sequence is 15 residues long. The trim removed 3 bases at V and 4 bases at J, leaving 9 bases unmatched. CDR1 is SGHTA, CDR2 FQGNSA, per germline.

The chain employs TRBV5-8 and TRBJ1-4, with D possibly being TRBD1 (6 bases). With 4 bases removed from V and 0 bases from J, the gap between germline ends came to 16 bases. The CDR3 runs to 17 residues. Germline loops: CDR1 SGHTS, CDR2 YDEGEE. DNA for the CDR3: TGTGCCAGCAGCCGTAGTGGGACACCAGCAACTAATGAAAAACTGTTTTTT. This gives the protein CASSRSGTPATNEKLFF.

CDR3 sequence reads: CASSVQATTDTQYF. The CDR3 DNA follows: TGTGCCAGCAGCGTACAGGCTACCACAGATACGCAGTATTTT. The chain couples TRBV9 to TRBJ2-3; no firm D call. Trimming removed 1 base from V and 2 bases from J, with 8 bases in between. Germline CDR1 reads SGDLS; CDR2 reads YYNGEE. The CDR3 has 14 residues.

This clone appeared a few times. V and J are TRBV3-1 (or the pseudogene TRBV3-2) and TRBJ1-5; 7 nucleotides align to TRBD1. V was clipped by 0 bases and J by 3 bases; unmatched bases: 5. Germline lookup yields CDR1 LGHDT and CDR2 YNNKEL (reference sequence). The CDR3 has 16 amino acids. The CDR3 sequence: CASSQEGGSFNQPQHF. DNA for the CDR3: TGTGCCAGCAGCCAAGAAGGGGGCAGCTTCAATCAGCCCCAGCATTTT.

The chain links TRBV7-2 to TRBJ2-1; 8 bases align to TRBD2. J lost 7 bases, V lost 1 base, and 9 bases had no gene match. Germline V lookup: CDR1 SGHTA, CDR2 FQGNSA. This CDR3 region has 16 residues. As DNA, the CDR3 is TGTGCCAGCAGCTTAGATTCTAGCGGGTCTTTTAATGAGCAGTTCTTC. Protein: CASSLDSSGSFNEQFF.

This sequence joins TRBV29-1 and TRBJ1-1, with 7 positions matching TRBD1. Trimming took 2 bases from V and 5 from J; bases not matched to a gene: 2. The germline gives CDR1 SQVTM, CDR2 ANQGSEA. There are 12 residues in the CDR3. This chain's CDR3 is CSVETTGTEAFF. The CDR3 nucleotides are TGCAGCGTTGAAACGACAGGGACTGAAGCTTTCTTT.

The V and J genes are TRBV7-2 and TRBJ2-2; 7 bases line up with TRBD1. V lost 5 bases and J lost 1; bases outside the gene matches: 4. This CDR3 is built from 15 residues. Germline V gene lookup returns CDR1 SGHTA and CDR2 FQGNSA. CDR3 sequence reads: CASSPGQMNTGELFF. The CDR3 DNA reads as TGTGCCAGCAGCCCGGGACAGATGAACACCGGGGAGCTGTTTTTT.

The V and J genes are TRBV18 and TRBJ1-2, with 9 bases aligning to TRBD1. The CDR3 sequence is 15 residues long. Trimming removed 0 bases from V and 6 bases from J; junction bases left unmatched: 5. Per the germline V gene, CDR1 is KGHSH and CDR2 is LQKENI. The chain's CDR3 is CASSPPTGTGHGYTF. Here the CDR3 DNA reads TGTGCCAGCTCACCACCTACCGGGACAGGGCATGGCTACACCTTC.

V usage is TRBV5-8 and J usage is TRBJ2-5; 9 nucleotides match TRBD2. Germline V gene data show CDR1 as SGHTS and CDR2 as YDEGEE. The CDR3 has 16 amino acids. V lost 1 base and J lost 0; bases outside the gene matches: 4. The DNA for the CDR3 is TGTGCCAGCAGCTTGTGGCGGGGGGGCAACCAAGAGACCCAGTACTTC. As protein: CASSLWRGGNQETQYF.